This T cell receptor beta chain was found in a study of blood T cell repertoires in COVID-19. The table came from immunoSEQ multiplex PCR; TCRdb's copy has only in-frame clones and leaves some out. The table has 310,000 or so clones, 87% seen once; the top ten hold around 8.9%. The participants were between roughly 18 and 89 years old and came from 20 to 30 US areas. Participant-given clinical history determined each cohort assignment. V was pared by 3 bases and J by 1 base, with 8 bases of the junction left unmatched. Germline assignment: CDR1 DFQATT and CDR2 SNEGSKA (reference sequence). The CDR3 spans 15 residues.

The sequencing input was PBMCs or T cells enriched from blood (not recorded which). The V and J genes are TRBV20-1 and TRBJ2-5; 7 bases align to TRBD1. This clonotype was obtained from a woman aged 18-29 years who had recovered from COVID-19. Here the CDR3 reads CSASVPGTVQETQYF. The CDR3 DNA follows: TGCAGTGCTAGTGTCCCCGGGACAGTCCAAGAGACCCAGTACTTC.